Listed below are T cell receptor beta chains from one sample, sequenced in a study of T cell responses to AZD1222 COVID-19 vaccine. Libraries were prepared by immunoSEQ multiplex PCR; TCRdb keeps only in-frame clonotypes and omits some of them. Of 100,000 to 140,000 clones in the sample, just over 90% were seen once. Sequences were derived from peripheral blood, sampled 28 days after the second AZD1222 dose. These receptor sequences come from an adult who received the AZD1222 COVID-19 vaccine. Both conserved end residues are part of each CDR3. The D gene is left open where the match is weak. Size is omitted from some rows. Given values are once, few, many or a class for expanded clones.

D gene	V gene	J gene	clone size	CDR3 DNA	CDR3 protein
TRBD2	TRBV27	TRBJ2-3	once	TGTGCCAGCAGTTCCCAGACTAGCGGGGGGGATGATACGCAGTATTTT	CASSSQTSGGDDTQYF
TRBD1	TRBV19	TRBJ1-2	-	TGTGCCAGTTGGGACAGGGGGAGGAACTATGGCTACACCTTC	CASWDRGRNYGYTF
TRBD2	TRBV5-1	TRBJ2-1	-	TGCGCCAGCAGGGCGGGCGGGAGCTCCTACAATGAGCAGTTCTTC	CASRAGGSSYNEQFF
-	TRBV13	TRBJ2-7	-	TGTGCCAGCAGCGGGGCAGGGGTAATCCCCTACGAGCAGTACTTC	CASSGAGVIPYEQYF
-	TRBV3-1/TRBV3-2	TRBJ1-2	-	TGTGCCAGCAGCCGTTCGGGGGGCTATGGCTACACCTTC	CASSRSGGYGYTF
-	TRBV4-1	TRBJ1-6	-	TGCGCCAGCAGCCTACAGGGAGTGAATTCACCCCTCCACTTT	CASSLQGVNSPLHF
-	TRBV5-8	TRBJ1-5	-	TGTGCCAGCAACCCGACGCATCAGCCCCAGCATTTT	CASNPTHQPQHF
-	TRBV5-4	TRBJ2-4	-	TGTGCCAGCAGCTTACAGGGTGGAAAAAACATTCAGTACTTC	CASSLQGGKNIQYF
-	TRBV19	TRBJ1-2	-	TGTGCCAGTAGCCCTCCATCGGGGGTACTACGTGGCTACACCTTC	CASSPPSGVLRGYTF
-	TRBV6-5	TRBJ1-6	-	TGTGCCAGCAGGGGAACTATCCCCCTCCACTTT	CASRGTIPLHF
-	TRBV7-2	TRBJ2-4	-	TGTGCCAGCAGCCCGACAGCGACCCTAGCCAAAAACATTCAGTACTTC	CASSPTATLAKNIQYF
-	TRBV10-2	TRBJ1-1	-	TGCGCCAGCAGTGAGGTGGGGAACACTGAAGCTTTCTTT	CASSEVGNTEAFF
-	TRBV7-9	TRBJ2-7	-	TGTGCCAGCAGCTTTCAGGGGGGGTACGAGCAGTACTTC	CASSFQGGYEQYF
TRBD1	TRBV9	TRBJ1-3	-	TGTGCCAGCAGCGCAGGGGGCCTCACTGGAAACACCATATATTTT	CASSAGGLTGNTIYF
-	TRBV20-1	TRBJ1-4	-	TGCAGTGCTGAAAATGAAAAACTGTTTTTT	CSAENEKLFF
-	TRBV19	TRBJ2-2	-	TGTGCCAGTAGTGTGGACACCCCCCTCGGGGAGCTGTTTTTT	CASSVDTPLGELFF
TRBD2	TRBV4-1	TRBJ2-3	-	TGCGCCAGCAGCCAAGTAACGACTAGCGGGAGACGGAGCACAGATACGCAGTATTTT	CASSQVTTSGRRSTDTQYF
-	TRBV24-1	TRBJ1-1	-	TGTGCCACCAGGTCGCAGATTGAAGCTTTCTTT	CATRSQIEAFF
TRBD1	TRBV19	TRBJ1-1	once	TGTGCCAGTAGTATAGGAGGACAGGGGAAAGTAAAGGCTTTCTTT	CASSIGGQGKVKAFF
TRBD2	TRBV29-1	TRBJ2-7	-	TGCAGCGCCGTGACTAGCAGGCTCTACGAGCAGTACTTC	CSAVTSRLYEQYF
-	TRBV6-1	TRBJ1-1	-	TGTGCCAGCAGAGACCGTAGCAGAGCGAACACTGAAGCTTTCTTT	CASRDRSRANTEAFF